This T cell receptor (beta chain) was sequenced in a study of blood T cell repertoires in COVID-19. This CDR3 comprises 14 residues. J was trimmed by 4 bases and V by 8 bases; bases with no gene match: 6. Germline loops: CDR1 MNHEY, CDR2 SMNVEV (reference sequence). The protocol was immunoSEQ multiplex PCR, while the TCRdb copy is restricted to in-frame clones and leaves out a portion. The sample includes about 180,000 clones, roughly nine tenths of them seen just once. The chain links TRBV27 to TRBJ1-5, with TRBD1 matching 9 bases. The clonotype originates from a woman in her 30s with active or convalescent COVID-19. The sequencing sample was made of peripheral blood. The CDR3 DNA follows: TGTGCCAGCGGAGGGACAGGGTTTAATCAGCCCCAGCATTTT. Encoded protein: CASGGTGFNQPQHF.